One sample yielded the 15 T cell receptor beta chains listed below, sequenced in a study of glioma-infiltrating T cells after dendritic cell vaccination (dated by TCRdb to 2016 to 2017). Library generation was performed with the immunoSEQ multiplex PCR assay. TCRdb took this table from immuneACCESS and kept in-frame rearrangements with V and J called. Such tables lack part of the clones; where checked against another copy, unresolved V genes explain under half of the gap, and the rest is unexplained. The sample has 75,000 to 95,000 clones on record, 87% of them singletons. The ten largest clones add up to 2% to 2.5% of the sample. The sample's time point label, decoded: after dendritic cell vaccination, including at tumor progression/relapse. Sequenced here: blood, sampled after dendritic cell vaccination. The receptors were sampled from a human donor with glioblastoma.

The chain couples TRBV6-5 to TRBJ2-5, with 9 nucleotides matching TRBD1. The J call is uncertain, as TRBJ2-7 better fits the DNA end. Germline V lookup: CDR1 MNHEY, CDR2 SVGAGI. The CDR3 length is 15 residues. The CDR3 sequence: CASSYGGDRASEQYF. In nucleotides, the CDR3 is TGTGCCAGCAGTTACGGGGGGGACAGGGCCAGCGAGCAGTACTTC.

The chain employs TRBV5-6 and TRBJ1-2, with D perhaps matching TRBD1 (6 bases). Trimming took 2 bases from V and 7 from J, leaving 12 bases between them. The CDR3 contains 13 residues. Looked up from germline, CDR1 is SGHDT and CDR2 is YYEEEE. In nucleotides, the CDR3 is TGTGCCAGCAGCTTTGACAGGTCAGGTGGCTACACCTTC. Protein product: CASSFDRSGGYTF.

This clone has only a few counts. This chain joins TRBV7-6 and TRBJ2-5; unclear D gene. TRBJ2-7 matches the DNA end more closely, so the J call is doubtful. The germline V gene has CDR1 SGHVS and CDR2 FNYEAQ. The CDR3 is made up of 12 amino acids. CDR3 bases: TGTGCCAGCAGCTTAATTGATTACGAGCAGTACTTC. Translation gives CASSLIDYEQYF.

In DNA form, the CDR3 reads TGCAGCGTTGCGGGGGGACGGAATGAGCAGTTCTTC. This sequence encodes CSVAGGRNEQFF. The genes are TRBV29-1 and TRBJ2-1; 7 positions agree with TRBD2. The CDR3 is made up of 12 amino acids. J gave up 7 bases and V 4 bases, and 4 bases lay outside the gene matches. Germline CDR1 reads SQVTM; CDR2 reads ANQGSEA.

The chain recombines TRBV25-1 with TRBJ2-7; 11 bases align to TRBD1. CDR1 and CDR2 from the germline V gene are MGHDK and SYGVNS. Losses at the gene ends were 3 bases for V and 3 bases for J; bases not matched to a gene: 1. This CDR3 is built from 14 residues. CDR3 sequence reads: CASSEDRGHYEQYF. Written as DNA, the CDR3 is TGTGCCAGCAGTGAGGACAGGGGGCACTACGAGCAGTACTTC.

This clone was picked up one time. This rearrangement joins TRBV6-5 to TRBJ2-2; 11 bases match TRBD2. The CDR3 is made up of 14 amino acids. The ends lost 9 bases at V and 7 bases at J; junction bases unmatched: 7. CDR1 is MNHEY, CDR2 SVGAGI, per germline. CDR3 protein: CASSGGAVSGELFF. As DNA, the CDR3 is TGTGCCAGTAGCGGGGGGGCAGTTAGCGGGGAGCTGTTTTTT.

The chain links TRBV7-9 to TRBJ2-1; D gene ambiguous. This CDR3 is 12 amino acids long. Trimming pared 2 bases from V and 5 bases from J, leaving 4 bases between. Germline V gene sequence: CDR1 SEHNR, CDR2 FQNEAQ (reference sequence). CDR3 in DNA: TGTGCCAGCAGCTTACCAAACAATGAGCAGTTCTTC. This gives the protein CASSLPNNEQFF.

CDR3 bases: TGTGCCAGCAGTACAGCGGGAGGGACCACAGATACGCAGTATTTT. It is translated as CASSTAGGTTDTQYF. The rearrangement joins TRBV6-4 to TRBJ2-3; TRBD2 agrees at 10 bases. Germline loops: CDR1 MRHNA, CDR2 SNTAGT. The CDR3 has 15 residues. Trimming cost V 5 bases and J 2 bases; bases outside gene matches: 4.

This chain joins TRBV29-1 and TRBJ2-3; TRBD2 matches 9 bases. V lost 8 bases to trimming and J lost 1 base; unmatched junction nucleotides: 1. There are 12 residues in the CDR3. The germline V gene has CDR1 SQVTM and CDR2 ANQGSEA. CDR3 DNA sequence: TGCAGCAGGACTAGCGGCACAGATACGCAGTATTTT. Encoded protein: CSRTSGTDTQYF.

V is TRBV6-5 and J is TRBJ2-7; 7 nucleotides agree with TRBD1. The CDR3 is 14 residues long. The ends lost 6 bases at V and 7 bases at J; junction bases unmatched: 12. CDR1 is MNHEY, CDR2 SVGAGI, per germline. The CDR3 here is CASRSGTVVGEQYF. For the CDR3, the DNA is TGTGCCAGCAGGTCCGGGACAGTTGTCGGGGAGCAGTACTTC.

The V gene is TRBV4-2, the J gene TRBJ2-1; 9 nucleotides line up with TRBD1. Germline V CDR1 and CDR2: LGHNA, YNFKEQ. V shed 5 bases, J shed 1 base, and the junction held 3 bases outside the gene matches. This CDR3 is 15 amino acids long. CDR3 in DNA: TGTGCCAGCAGCTCCGACAGGGGGTCCTACAATGAGCAGTTCTTC. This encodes CASSSDRGSYNEQFF.

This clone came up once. This CDR3 is CASSPGLAGYEQYF. CDR3 DNA: TGTGCCAGCAGCCCGGGACTAGCGGGCTACGAGCAGTACTTC. V usage is TRBV9 and J usage is TRBJ2-7; 12 bases line up with TRBD2. Germline V gene data show CDR1 as SGDLS and CDR2 as YYNGEE. The junction had 2 bases not matched to a gene; V was cut back by 4 bases and J by 3 bases. The length of the CDR3 is 14 residues.

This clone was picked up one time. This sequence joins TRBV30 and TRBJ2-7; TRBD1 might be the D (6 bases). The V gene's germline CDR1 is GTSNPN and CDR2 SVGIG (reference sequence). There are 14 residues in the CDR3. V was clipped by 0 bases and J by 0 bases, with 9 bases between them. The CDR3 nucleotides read TGTGCCTGGAGTGTAGGGGGACGCTCCTACGAGCAGTACTTC. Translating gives CAWSVGGRSYEQYF.

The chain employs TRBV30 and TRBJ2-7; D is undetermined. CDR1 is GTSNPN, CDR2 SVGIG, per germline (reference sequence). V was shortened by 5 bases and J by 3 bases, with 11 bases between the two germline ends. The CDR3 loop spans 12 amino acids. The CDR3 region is CAWGQVRYEQYF. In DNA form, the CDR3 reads TGTGCCTGGGGGCAGGTCCGCTACGAGCAGTACTTC.

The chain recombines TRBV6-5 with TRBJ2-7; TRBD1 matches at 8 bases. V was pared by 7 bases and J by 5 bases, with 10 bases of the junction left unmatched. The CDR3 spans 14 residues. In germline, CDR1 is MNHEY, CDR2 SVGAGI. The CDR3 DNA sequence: TGTGCCAGCAATCTGAGGACAGGGAGCCACGAGCAGTACTTC. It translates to CASNLRTGSHEQYF.